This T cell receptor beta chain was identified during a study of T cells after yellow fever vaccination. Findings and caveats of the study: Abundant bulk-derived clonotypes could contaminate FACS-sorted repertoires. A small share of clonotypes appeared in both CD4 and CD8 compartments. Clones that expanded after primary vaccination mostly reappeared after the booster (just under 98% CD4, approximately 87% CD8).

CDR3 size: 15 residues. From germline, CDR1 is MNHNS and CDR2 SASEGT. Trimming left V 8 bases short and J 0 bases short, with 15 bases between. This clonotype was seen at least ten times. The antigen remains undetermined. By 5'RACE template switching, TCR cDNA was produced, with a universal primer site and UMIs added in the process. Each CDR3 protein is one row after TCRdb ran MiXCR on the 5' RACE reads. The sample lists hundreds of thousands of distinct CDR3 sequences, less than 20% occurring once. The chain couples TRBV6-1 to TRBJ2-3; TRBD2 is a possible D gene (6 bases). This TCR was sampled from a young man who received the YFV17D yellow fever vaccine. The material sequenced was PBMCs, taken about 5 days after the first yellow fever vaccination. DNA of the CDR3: TGTGCCAGCCGACTAGGGGTGACTAGCACAGATACGCAGTATTTT. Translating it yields CASRLGVTSTDTQYF.